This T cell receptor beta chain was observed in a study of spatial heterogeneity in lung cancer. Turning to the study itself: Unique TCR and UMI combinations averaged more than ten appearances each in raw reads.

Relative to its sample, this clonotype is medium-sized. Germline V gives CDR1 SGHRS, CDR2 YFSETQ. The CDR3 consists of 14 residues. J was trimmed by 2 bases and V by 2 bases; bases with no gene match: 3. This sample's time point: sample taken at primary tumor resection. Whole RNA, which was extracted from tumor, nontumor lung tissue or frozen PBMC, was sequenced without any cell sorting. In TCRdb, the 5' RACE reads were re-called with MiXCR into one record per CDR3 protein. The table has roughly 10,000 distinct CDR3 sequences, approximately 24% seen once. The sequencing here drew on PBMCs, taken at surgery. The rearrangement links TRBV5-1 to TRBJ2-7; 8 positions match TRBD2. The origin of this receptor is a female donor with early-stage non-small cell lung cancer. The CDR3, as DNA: TGCGCCAGCAGCTTCAGCGGGGGCACCTACGAGCAGTACTTC. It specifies CASSFSGGTYEQYF.